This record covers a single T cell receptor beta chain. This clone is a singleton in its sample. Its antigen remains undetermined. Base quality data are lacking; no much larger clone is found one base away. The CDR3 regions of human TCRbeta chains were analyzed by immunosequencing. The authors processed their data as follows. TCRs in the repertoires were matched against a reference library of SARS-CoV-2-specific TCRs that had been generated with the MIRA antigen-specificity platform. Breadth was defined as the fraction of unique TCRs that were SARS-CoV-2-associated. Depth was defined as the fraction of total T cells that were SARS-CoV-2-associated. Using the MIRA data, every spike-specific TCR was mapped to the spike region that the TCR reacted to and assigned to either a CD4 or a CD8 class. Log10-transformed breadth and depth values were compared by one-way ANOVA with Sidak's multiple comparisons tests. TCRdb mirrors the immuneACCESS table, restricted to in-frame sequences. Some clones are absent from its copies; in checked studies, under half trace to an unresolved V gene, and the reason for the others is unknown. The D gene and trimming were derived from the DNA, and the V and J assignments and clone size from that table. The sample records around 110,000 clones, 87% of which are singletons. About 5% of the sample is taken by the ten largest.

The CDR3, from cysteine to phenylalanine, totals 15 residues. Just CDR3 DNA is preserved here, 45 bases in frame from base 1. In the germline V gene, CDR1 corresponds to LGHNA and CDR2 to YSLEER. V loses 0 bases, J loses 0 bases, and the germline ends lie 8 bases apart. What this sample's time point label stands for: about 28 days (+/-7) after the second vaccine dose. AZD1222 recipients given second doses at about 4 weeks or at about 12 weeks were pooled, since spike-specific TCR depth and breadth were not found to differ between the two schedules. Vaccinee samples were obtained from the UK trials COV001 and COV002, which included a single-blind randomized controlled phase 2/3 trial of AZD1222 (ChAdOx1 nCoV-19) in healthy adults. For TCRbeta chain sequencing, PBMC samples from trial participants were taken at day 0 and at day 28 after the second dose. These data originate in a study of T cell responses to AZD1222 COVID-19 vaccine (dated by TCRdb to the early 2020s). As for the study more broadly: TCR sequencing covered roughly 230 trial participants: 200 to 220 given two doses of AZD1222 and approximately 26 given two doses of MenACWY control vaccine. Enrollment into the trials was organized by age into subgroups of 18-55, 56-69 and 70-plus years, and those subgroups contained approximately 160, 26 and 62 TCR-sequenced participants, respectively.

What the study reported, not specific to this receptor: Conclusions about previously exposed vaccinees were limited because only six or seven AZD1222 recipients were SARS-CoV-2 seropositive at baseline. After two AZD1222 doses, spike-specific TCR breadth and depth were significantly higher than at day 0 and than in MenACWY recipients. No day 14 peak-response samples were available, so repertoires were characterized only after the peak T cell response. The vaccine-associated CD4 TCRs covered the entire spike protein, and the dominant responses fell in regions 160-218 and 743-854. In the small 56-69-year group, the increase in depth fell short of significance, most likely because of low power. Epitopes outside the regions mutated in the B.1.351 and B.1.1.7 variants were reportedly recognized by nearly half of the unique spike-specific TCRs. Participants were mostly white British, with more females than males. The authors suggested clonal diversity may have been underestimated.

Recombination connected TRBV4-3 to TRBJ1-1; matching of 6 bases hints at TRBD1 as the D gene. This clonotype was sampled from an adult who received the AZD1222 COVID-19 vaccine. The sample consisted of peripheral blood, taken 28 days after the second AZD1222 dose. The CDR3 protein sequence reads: CASSQDQGMNTEAFF. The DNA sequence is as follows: TGCGCCAGCAGCCAAGATCAGGGGATGAACACTGAAGCTTTCTTT.